What follows are 25 T cell receptor beta chains derived from one specimen sequenced in a study of blood T cell repertoires in COVID-19. Sequencing was performed with immunoSEQ multiplex PCR; in TCRdb, only in-frame clones are kept and a portion is missing. The repertoire has some 370,000 clones, almost 90% of them found once; the top ten carry approximately 6.2%. The sample taken for sequencing was peripheral blood. These receptors were collected from a young man with active or convalescent COVID-19.

This clone was detected once. The V and J genes are TRBV5-5 and TRBJ2-3; a possible D gene is TRBD2 (6 bases). CDR1 is SGHKS and CDR2 is YYEKEE in the germline V gene (reference sequence). This CDR3 comprises 15 residues. V lost 4 bases to trimming and J lost 0 bases, with 12 bases between them. Here the CDR3 reads CASSPGGASTDTQYF. CDR3 nucleotide sequence: TGTGCCAGCAGCCCCGGGGGAGCCAGCACAGATACGCAGTATTTT.

The V call is TRBV4-3, the J call TRBJ2-2; D is possibly TRBD2 (5 bases). The CDR3 runs 16 residues. Trimming cost V 4 bases and J 5 bases, with 17 bases left between them. In germline, CDR1 is LGHNA, CDR2 YSLEER. CDR3 DNA: TGCGCCAGCAGCCCCGATCTGGGAGTTCGAACCGGGGAGCTGTTTTTT. Its protein is CASSPDLGVRTGELFF.

This chain's CDR3 is CASSQGGWMNTEAFF. CDR3 coding DNA: TGTGCCAGCAGCCAAGGGGGCTGGATGAACACTGAAGCTTTCTTT. The chain employs TRBV3-1 (or the pseudogene TRBV3-2) and TRBJ1-1; D possibly corresponds to TRBD1 (5 bases). CDR3 length: 15 amino acids. In germline, CDR1 is LGHDT, CDR2 YNNKEL (reference sequence). Trimming took off 1 base at V and 0 bases at J, with 9 bases between the two ends.

CDR3 protein: CASSPAGAGKGDTQYF. The CDR3 DNA is TGTGCCAGCAGCCCGGCAGGGGCAGGCAAAGGAGATACGCAGTATTTT. J is TRBJ2-3 and V is TRBV7-3; possibly TRBD1 for D (6 bases). CDR3 size: 16 residues. Germline CDR1 and CDR2: SGHTA and FQGTGA. V lost 5 bases to trimming and J lost 5 bases, with 20 bases between them.

The rearrangement joins TRBV7-9 to TRBJ2-2; D is possibly TRBD2 (5 bases). Germline CDR1 reads SEHNR; CDR2 reads FQNEAQ (reference sequence). The CDR3 length is 13 residues. V was pared by 6 bases and J by 6 bases, with 11 bases between. The CDR3 region is CASSSSSPGELFF. The CDR3 bases are TGTGCCAGCAGTTCCTCTAGCCCCGGGGAGCTGTTTTTT.

The chain links TRBV9 to TRBJ2-5, with 9 nucleotides matching TRBD1. Germline CDR1 reads SGDLS; CDR2 reads YYNGEE. With 4 bases clipped from V and 4 bases from J, the junction kept 8 bases outside the gene matches. CDR3 length equals 15 residues. In DNA, the CDR3 is TGTGCCAGCAGCCCCTCGACAGGGGGGTTAGAGACCCAGTACTTC. It specifies CASSPSTGGLETQYF. Based on the CDR3 plus reference TRBV9 and TRBJ2-5, the full variable domain is DSGVTQTPKHLITATGQRVTLRCSPRSGDLSVYWYQQSLDQGLQFLIQYYNGEERAKGNILERFSAQQFPDLHSELNLSSLELGDSALYFCASSPSTGGLETQYFGPGTRLLVL.

The V gene is TRBV14, the J gene TRBJ2-2; TRBD1 might be the D (5 bases). The germline V gene has CDR1 SGHDN and CDR2 FVKESK. V lost 4 bases, J lost 14 bases, and 17 bases lay in between. The length of the CDR3 is 13 residues. The CDR3 DNA sequence: TGTGCCAGCAGCCTAAGGCAGGGTTTAATACTGTTTTTT. Protein sequence: CASSLRQGLILFF. Supplemented by reference TRBV14 and TRBJ2-2, the full variable domain reads EAGVTQFPSHSVIEKGQTVTLRCDPISGHDNLYWYRRVMGKEIKFLLHFVKESKQDESGMPNNRFLAERTGGTYSTLKVQPAELEDSGVYFCASSLRQGLILFFGEGSRLTVL.

This rearrangement joins TRBV5-6 to TRBJ1-6; D ambiguous. Germline V gene sequence: CDR1 SGHDT, CDR2 YYEEEE. The length of the CDR3 is 15 residues. V was pared by 4 bases and J by 5 bases, with 13 bases between. The DNA for the CDR3 is TGTGCCAGCAGCACCTCAGCGGTCCATAATTCACCCCTCCACTTT. Protein product: CASSTSAVHNSPLHF.

V usage is TRBV29-1 and J usage is TRBJ2-4; 8 bases align to TRBD1. The germline CDR1 and CDR2 sequences are SQVTM and ANQGSEA. The length of the CDR3 is 12 residues. The J segment lost 6 bases and the V segment lost 7 bases, leaving 5 bases of the junction unmatched. CDR3 in amino acids: CSATQGGNIQYF. The CDR3 DNA reads TGCAGCGCCACACAGGGGGGAAACATTCAGTACTTC.

Points on this clone: The same CDR3 arises from other DNA sequences in this sample as well. This chain joins TRBV19 and TRBJ1-5; TRBD1 is a possible D gene (5 bases). Between the trimmed V and J ends, which lost 5 bases and 5 bases, there was a span of 10 bases. Germline CDR1 reads LNHDA; CDR2 reads SQIVND (reference sequence). This CDR3 is built from 13 residues. CDR3 loop: CASSLQVDQPQHF. CDR3 DNA sequence: TGTGCCAGTAGTCTACAGGTTGATCAGCCCCAGCATTTT.

The chain uses TRBV2 and TRBJ1-1; D gene unclear. With 7 bases removed from V and 1 base from J, the gap between germline ends came to 10 bases. Germline V CDR1 and CDR2: SNHLY, FYNNEI. The CDR3 totals 13 residues. In DNA form, the CDR3 reads TGTGCCAGCATCTCAACGGGGAACACTGAAGCTTTCTTT. Residues: CASISTGNTEAFF.

This clone has just a few counts. The V gene is TRBV5-1, the J gene TRBJ1-1; 7 bases are a match to TRBD1. Germline CDR1 and CDR2: SGHRS and YFSETQ. The CDR3 is 15 residues long. With 4 bases clipped from V and 1 base from J, the junction kept 7 bases outside the gene matches. The CDR3 sequence: CASSLRWTGNTEAFF. CDR3 sequence (DNA): TGCGCCAGCAGCCTTCGATGGACAGGGAACACTGAAGCTTTCTTT. Combining the CDR3 with reference TRBV5-1 and TRBJ1-1 gives the whole variable domain KAGVTQTPRYLIKTRGQQVTLSCSPISGHRSVSWYQQTPGQGLQFLFEYFSETQRNKGNFPGRFSGRQFSNSRSEMNVSTLELGDSALYLCASSLRWTGNTEAFFGQGTRLTVV.

On this clone itself: Given the absence of the conserved phenylalanine or tryptophan at the CDR3 end, a read error is likely. It is unclear where the CDR3 begins or ends on the DNA, so no DNA is shown, and the CDR3 is as TCRdb lists it. The genes are TRBV27 and TRBJ2-7; the listed D gene, TRBD1, was not tested against the DNA. The CDR3 contains 14 residues when both ends are counted. Per germline, CDR1 MNHEY and CDR2 SMNVEV (reference sequence). The CDR3 spells CASRPSPQGTLLLI.

J is TRBJ2-1 and V is TRBV11-3; 9 bases map to TRBD1. This CDR3 spans 15 amino acids. V trimming: 1 base; J trimming: 8 bases; junction bases outside the gene matches: 6. CDR1 and CDR2 from the germline V gene are SGHNT and YENEEA. The CDR3 DNA reads TGTGCCAGCAGCTTAGCGGGACAGGGCCTGGATGAGCAGTTCTTC. It is translated as CASSLAGQGLDEQFF. Using reference TRBV11-3 and TRBJ2-1 for the parts outside the CDR3, the full variable domain is EAGVVQSPRYKIIEKKQPVAFWCNPISGHNTLYWYLQNLGQGPELLIRYENEEAVDDSQLPKDRFSAERLKGVDSTLKIQPAELGDSAVYLCASSLAGQGLDEQFFGPGTRLTVL.

This chain connects TRBV9 to TRBJ2-7, with TRBD2 matching 11 bases. This CDR3 has 16 amino acids. The V and J ends lost 3 bases and 3 bases, in that order; junction bases with no gene match: 8. Germline lookup yields CDR1 SGDLS and CDR2 YYNGEE. DNA of the CDR3: TGTGCCAGCAGCGGACCTTTGACTAGCGGGAACTACGAGCAGTACTTC. Translating it yields CASSGPLTSGNYEQYF.

The rearrangement links TRBV24-1 to TRBJ2-1, with a weak D call TRBD2 (5 bases). V dropped 9 bases and J dropped 7 bases, with 18 bases sitting between them. The germline gives CDR1 KGHDR, CDR2 SFDVKD. The CDR3 runs 14 residues. The CDR3 sequence is CATASSRSGNEQFF. The CDR3, as DNA: TGTGCCACCGCTTCATCTAGGTCGGGAAATGAGCAGTTCTTC.

The chain carries TRBV19 and TRBJ1-2; TRBD1 matches at 8 bases. Germline CDR1 LNHDA, CDR2 SQIVND (reference sequence). Trimming cost V 7 bases and J 3 bases; bases outside gene matches: 10. The CDR3 has 15 residues. This CDR3 reads CASTNPGQGYYGYTF. The DNA for the CDR3 is TGTGCCAGTACGAACCCAGGACAGGGCTACTATGGCTACACCTTC. Using reference TRBV19 and TRBJ1-2 for the parts outside the CDR3, the full variable domain is DGGITQSPKYLFRKEGQNVTLSCEQNLNHDAMYWYRQDPGQGLRLIYYSQIVNDFQKGDIAEGYSVSREKKESFPLTVTSAQKNPTAFYLCASTNPGQGYYGYTFGSGTRLTVV.

This clone was picked up one time. The rearrangement links TRBV29-1 to TRBJ2-5; TRBD2 matches 9 bases. This CDR3 comprises 16 residues. V was pared by 6 bases and J by 6 bases, with 17 bases of the junction left unmatched. Germline CDR1 SQVTM, CDR2 ANQGSEA. The chain's CDR3 is CSVLAARGRAEKTQYF. The CDR3 DNA reads as TGCAGCGTCCTCGCTGCTCGCGGGAGGGCTGAGAAGACCCAGTACTTC.

The chain is built from TRBV3-1 (or the pseudogene TRBV3-2) and TRBJ1-3; 7 nucleotides match TRBD1. From germline, CDR1 is LGHDT and CDR2 YNNKEL (reference sequence). The CDR3 runs 15 residues. With V trimmed by 1 base and J by 5 bases, 5 bases remained unmatched. The CDR3: CASSQAGTERNTIYF. In nucleotides, the CDR3 is TGTGCCAGCAGCCAAGCCGGGACAGAAAGAAACACCATATATTTT.

The chain recombines TRBV7-2 with TRBJ2-7; maybe TRBD2 (5 bases). V lost 2 bases and J lost 5, with 10 bases in between. This CDR3 is 13 amino acids long. The germline V gene encodes CDR1 SGHTA and CDR2 FQGNSA. The chain's CDR3 is CASSLFSRDEQYF. As DNA, the CDR3 is TGTGCCAGCAGCTTATTCTCGAGGGACGAGCAGTACTTC.

This clone was detected a few times. In DNA, the CDR3 is TGTGCCAGCAGCTCTTCAAATTTGGGGCAGATCCGAAACACCATATATTTT. Protein sequence: CASSSSNLGQIRNTIYF. The chain has TRBV5-4 and TRBJ1-3, with a tentative D call TRBD1 (5 bases). Trimming removed 3 bases from V and 5 bases from J, with 21 bases in between. This CDR3 is 17 amino acids long. Germline values: CDR1 SGHNT, CDR2 YYREEE (reference sequence).

This clone has just one count. The chain uses TRBV19 and TRBJ2-7; 9 nucleotides agree with TRBD1. V shed 5 bases and J 5 bases; nucleotides not matched to a gene: 13. The CDR3 extends over 16 amino acids. CDR1 and CDR2 from the germline V gene are LNHDA and SQIVND (reference sequence). The chain's CDR3 is CASSGSFGTGKNEQYF. The CDR3 DNA reads TGTGCCAGTAGTGGTTCATTCGGGACAGGGAAAAACGAGCAGTACTTC.

This clone appeared once. The rearrangement joins TRBV7-3 to TRBJ1-1; D is ambiguous. Germline V gene lookup returns CDR1 SGHTA and CDR2 FQGTGA. Trimming cost V 5 bases and J 1 base, with 8 bases left between them. This CDR3 has 13 amino acids. The CDR3 loop reads CASSENWNTEAFF. As DNA, the CDR3 is TGTGCCAGCAGCGAGAACTGGAACACTGAAGCTTTCTTT.

This rearrangement joins TRBV7-2 to TRBJ1-5; D might be TRBD1 (6 bases). Germline V gene data show CDR1 as SGHTA and CDR2 as FQGNSA. V dropped 5 bases and J dropped 1 base, with 9 bases sitting between them. The CDR3 extends over 14 amino acids. CDR3 in DNA: TGTGCCAGCAGCCGCACAGGGAGCAATCAGCCCCAGCATTTT. Protein product: CASSRTGSNQPQHF.

This chain joins TRBV7-2 and TRBJ2-4, with 7 bases fitting TRBD1. V shed 4 bases, J shed 2 bases, and the junction held 11 bases outside the gene matches. The length of the CDR3 is 17 residues. Germline V lookup: CDR1 SGHTA, CDR2 FQGNSA. CDR3 sequence (DNA): TGTGCCAGCAGCTGGACACGGGACAGTGGGTCCAAAAACATTCAGTACTTC. Its translation is CASSWTRDSGSKNIQYF.